This TCR beta chain emerged from a study of T cell responses to AZD1222 COVID-19 vaccine. Only in-frame clones appear in the TCRdb table, and some are missing; sequencing was by immunoSEQ multiplex PCR. The sample holds 100,000 to 150,000 clones, approximately 86% seen once. J was trimmed by 0 bases and V by 3 bases; bases with no gene match: 3. This CDR3 contains 16 residues. Germline lookup yields CDR1 SGHDT and CDR2 YYEEEE. This clone was observed a single time. The gene calls are TRBV5-6 and TRBJ1-6; TRBD1 aligns across 7 bases. The specimen was peripheral blood, collected on day 0 of AZD1222 vaccination. The clonotype originates from an adult in good health. Here the CDR3 DNA reads TGTGCCAGCAGCTACACAGGGGTCTCCTATAATTCACCCCTCCACTTT. This codes for CASSYTGVSYNSPLHF.